Listed below are T cell receptor beta chains from one sample, sequenced in a study of cytotoxic CD8 clonotypes in ibrutinib-treated CLL. The method was immunoSEQ multiplex PCR; TCRdb's version includes in-frame clones alone and lacks a portion of them. The profile shows over 65,000 clones, about 63% of them singletons. Sequenced here: PBMCs, sampled after 12 months of ibrutinib treatment. These receptors all come from a human donor with chronic lymphocytic leukemia. Each CDR3 is given without its conserved first and last residue. Each record gives: V gene, J gene, CDR3 protein.

>TRBV5-6|TRBJ2-1
ASSLWDRNYNEQF
>TRBV18|TRBJ1-1
ASSPYSGNTEAF
>TRBV5-1|TRBJ1-2
ASSHPGGSDPYGYT
>TRBV15|TRBJ1-3
ATSNRRFRVRTGNTIY
>TRBV7-2|TRBJ2-7
ASSLEGTGQLEQY
>TRBV19|TRBJ2-2
ASSLKTGIATGELF
>TRBV7-2|TRBJ1-2
ASSTDHYGYT
>TRBV2|TRBJ2-1
ASSEARVGEQF
>TRBV6-5|TRBJ1-2
ASNPAANYGYT
>TRBV30|TRBJ1-2
AWSVPGVNYGYT
>TRBV7-9|TRBJ2-2
ASSSMTGGVTGELF
>TRBV7-9|TRBJ1-2
ASSLGGTAYGYT